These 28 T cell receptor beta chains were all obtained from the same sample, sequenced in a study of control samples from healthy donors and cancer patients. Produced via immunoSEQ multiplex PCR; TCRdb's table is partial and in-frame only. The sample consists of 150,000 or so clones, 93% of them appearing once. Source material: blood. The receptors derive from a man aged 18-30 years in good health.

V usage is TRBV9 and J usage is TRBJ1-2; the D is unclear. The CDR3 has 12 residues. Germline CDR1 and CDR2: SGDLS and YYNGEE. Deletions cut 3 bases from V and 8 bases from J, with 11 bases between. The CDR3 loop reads CASSEPDGGYTF. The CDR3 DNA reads TGTGCCAGCAGCGAGCCCGATGGGGGCTACACCTTC.

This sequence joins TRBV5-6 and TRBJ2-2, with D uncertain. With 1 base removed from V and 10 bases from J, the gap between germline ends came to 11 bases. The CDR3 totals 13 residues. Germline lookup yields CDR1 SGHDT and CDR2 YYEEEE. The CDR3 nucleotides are TGTGCCAGCAGCTTGTTTCAGGAACCGGAGCTGTTTTTT. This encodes CASSLFQEPELFF.

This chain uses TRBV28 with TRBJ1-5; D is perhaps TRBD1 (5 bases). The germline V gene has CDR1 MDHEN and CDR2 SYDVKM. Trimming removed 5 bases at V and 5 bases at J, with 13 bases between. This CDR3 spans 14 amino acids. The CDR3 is CASSPDNIDQPQHF. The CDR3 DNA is TGTGCCAGCAGTCCGGACAACATTGATCAGCCCCAGCATTTT.

The CDR3 here is CASSLSGQANEKLFF. The DNA for the CDR3 is TGTGCCAGTAGTCTCTCGGGACAGGCTAATGAAAAACTGTTTTTT. The chain couples TRBV19 to TRBJ1-4; 8 positions agree with TRBD1. The CDR3 is 15 residues long. The V segment lost 5 bases and the J segment 3 bases; nucleotides outside the gene matches: 5. Per the germline V gene, CDR1 is LNHDA and CDR2 is SQIVND (reference sequence).

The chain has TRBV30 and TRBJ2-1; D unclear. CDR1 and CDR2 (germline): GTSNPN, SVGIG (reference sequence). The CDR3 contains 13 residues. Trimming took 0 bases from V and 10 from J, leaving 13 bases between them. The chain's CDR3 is CAWSVNRLKEQFF. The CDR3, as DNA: TGTGCCTGGAGTGTAAATAGGTTAAAGGAGCAGTTCTTC.

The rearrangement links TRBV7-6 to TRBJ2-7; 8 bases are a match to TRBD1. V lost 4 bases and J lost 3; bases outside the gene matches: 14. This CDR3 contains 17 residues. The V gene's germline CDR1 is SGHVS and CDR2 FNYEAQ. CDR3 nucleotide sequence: TGTGCCAGCAGCTCCCCCCCATCAGGACAGGGAAACTACGAGCAGTACTTC. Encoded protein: CASSSPPSGQGNYEQYF.

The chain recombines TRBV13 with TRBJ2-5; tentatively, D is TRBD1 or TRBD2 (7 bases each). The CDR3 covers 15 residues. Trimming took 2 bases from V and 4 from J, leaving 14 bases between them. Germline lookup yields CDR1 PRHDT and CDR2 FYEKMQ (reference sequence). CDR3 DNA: TGTGCCAGCAGCTTAAGGCCAGGGGGGGGAGAGACCCAGTACTTC. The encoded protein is CASSLRPGGGETQYF.

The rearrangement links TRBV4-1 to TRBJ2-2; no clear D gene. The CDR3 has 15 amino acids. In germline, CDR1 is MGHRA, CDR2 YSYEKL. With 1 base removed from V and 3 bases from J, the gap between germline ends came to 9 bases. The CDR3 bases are TGCGCCAGCAGCCAAGTAGGCCCAGACACCGGGGAGCTGTTTTTT. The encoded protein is CASSQVGPDTGELFF.

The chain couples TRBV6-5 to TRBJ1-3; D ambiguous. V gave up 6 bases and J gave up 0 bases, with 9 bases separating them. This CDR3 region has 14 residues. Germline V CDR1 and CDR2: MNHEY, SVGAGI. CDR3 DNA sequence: TGTGCCAGCAGGGCACATAACTCTGGAAACACCATATATTTT. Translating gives CASRAHNSGNTIYF.

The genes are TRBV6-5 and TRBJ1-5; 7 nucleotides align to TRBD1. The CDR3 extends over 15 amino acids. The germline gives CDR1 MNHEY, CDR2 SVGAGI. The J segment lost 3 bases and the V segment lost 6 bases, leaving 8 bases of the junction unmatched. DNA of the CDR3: TGTGCCAGCAGAAAAGGGGGCCAAATCAATCAGCCCCAGCATTTT. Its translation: CASRKGGQINQPQHF.

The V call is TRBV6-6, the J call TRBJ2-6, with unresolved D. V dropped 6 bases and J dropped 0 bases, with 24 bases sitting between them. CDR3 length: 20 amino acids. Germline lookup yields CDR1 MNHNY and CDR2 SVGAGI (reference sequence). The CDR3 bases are TGTGCCAGCAGCCCCTGGCCAGGATTCGCTCCTGGCTCTGGGGCCAACGTCCTGACTTTC. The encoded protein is CASSPWPGFAPGSGANVLTF.

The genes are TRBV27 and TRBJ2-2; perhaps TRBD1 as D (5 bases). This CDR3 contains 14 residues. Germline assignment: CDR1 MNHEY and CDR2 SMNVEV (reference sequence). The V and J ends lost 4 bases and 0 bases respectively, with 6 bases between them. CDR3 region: CASSWTSNTGELFF. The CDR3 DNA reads TGTGCCAGCAGTTGGACATCGAACACCGGGGAGCTGTTTTTT.

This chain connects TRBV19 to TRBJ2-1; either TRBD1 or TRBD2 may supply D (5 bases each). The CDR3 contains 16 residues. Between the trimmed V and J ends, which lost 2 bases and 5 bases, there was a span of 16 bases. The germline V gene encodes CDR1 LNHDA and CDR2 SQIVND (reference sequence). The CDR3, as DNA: TGTGCCAGTAGTATATGGGGACCCCCGGGCCACAATGAGCAGTTCTTC. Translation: CASSIWGPPGHNEQFF.

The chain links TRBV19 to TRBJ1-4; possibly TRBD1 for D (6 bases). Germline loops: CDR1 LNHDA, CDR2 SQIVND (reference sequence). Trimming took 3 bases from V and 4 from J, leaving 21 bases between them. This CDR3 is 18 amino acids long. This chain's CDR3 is CASSIRQAAAAVNEKLFF. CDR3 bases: TGTGCCAGTAGTATCCGACAGGCAGCGGCCGCCGTTAATGAAAAACTGTTTTTT.

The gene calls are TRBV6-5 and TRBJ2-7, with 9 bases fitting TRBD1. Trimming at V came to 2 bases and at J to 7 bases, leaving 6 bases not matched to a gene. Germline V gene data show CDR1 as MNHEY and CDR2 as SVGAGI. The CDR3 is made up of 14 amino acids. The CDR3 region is CASSYIGTGREQYF. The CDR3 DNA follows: TGTGCCAGCAGTTACATCGGGACAGGGAGGGAGCAGTACTTC.

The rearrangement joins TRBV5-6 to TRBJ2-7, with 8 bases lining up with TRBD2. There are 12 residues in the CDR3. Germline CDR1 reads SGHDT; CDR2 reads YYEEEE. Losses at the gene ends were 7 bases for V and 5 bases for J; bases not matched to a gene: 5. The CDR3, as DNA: TGTGCCAGCTCGGGAGGGTACCACGAGCAGTACTTC. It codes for CASSGGYHEQYF.

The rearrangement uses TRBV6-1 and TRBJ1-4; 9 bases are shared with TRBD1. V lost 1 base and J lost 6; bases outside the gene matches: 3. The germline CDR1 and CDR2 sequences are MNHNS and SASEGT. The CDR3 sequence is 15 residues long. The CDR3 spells CASSEGQGEYEKLFF. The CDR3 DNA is TGTGCCAGCAGTGAAGGACAGGGGGAATATGAAAAACTGTTTTTT.

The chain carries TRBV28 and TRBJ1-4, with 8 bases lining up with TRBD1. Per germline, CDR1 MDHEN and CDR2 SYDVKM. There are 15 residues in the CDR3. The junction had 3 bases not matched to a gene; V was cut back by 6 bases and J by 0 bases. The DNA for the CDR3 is TGTGCCAGCAGGACAGGGGCTCCAACTAATGAAAAACTGTTTTTT. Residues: CASRTGAPTNEKLFF.

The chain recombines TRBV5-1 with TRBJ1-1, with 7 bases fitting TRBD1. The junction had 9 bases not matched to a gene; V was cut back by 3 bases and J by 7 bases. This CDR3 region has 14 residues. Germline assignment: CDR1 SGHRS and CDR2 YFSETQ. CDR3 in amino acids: CASSYTGEGDEAFF. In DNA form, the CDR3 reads TGCGCCAGCAGCTACACAGGGGAGGGGGATGAAGCTTTCTTT.

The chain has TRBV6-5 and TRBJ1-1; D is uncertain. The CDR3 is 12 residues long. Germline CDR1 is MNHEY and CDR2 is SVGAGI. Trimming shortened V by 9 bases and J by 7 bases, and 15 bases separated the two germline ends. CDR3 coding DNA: TGTGCCAGTCGCGGATGGTACGGTGAAGCTTTCTTT. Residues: CASRGWYGEAFF.

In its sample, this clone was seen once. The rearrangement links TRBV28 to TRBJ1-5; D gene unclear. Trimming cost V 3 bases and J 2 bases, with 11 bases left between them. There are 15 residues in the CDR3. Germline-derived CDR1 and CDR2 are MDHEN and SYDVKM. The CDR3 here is CASSFPSEGNQPQHF. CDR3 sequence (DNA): TGTGCCAGCAGTTTCCCATCTGAGGGCAATCAGCCCCAGCATTTT.

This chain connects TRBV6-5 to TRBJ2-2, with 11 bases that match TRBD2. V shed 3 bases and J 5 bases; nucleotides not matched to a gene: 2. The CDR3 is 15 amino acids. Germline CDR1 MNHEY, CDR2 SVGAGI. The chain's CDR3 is CASSYSGGATGELFF. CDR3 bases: TGTGCCAGCAGTTATAGCGGGGGGGCGACCGGGGAGCTGTTTTTT.

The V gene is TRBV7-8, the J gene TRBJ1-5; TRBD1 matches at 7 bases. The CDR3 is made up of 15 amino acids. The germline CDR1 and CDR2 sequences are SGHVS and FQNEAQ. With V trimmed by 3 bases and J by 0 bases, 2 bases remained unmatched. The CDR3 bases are TGTGCCAGCAGCTTTGGGACAGCTAGCAATCAGCCCCAGCATTTT. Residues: CASSFGTASNQPQHF.

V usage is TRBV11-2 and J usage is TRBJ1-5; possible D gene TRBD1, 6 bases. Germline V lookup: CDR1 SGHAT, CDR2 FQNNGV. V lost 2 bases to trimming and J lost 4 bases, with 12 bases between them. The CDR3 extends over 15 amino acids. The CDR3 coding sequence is TGTGCCAGCAGCTTACATCCAGGGGCAAATCAGCCCCAGCATTTT. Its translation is CASSLHPGANQPQHF.

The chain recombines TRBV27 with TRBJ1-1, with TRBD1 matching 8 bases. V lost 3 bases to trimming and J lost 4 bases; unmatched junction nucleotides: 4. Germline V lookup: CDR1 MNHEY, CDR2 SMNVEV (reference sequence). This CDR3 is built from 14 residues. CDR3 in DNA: TGTGCCAGCAGTTTCCAGGGGGCGATCACTGAAGCTTTCTTT. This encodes CASSFQGAITEAFF.

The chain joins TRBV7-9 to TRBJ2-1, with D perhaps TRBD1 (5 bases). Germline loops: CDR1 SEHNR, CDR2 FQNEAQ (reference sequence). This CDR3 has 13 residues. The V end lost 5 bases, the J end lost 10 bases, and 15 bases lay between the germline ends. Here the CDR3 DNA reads TGTGCCAGCAGCCAAGGGGCGGTCTTAGAGCAGTTCTTC. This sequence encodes CASSQGAVLEQFF.

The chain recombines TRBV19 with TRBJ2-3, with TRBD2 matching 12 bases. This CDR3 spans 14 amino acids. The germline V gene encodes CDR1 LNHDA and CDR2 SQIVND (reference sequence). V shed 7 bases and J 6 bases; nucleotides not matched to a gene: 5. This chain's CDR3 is CASKPSGRADTQYF. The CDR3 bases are TGTGCCAGTAAGCCTAGCGGGAGGGCCGATACGCAGTATTTT.

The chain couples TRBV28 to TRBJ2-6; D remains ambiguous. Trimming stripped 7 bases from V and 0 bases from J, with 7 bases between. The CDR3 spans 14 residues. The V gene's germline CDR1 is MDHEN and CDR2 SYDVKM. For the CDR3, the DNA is TGTGCCAGCACGGTCAGCTCTGGGGCCAACGTCCTGACTTTC. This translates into CASTVSSGANVLTF.